Many counts were recorded for the clone carrying this T cell receptor (beta chain). Its antigen is not identified. The data belong to a study of molecular identifiers for immune sequencing clone quantification. Study-wide results and caveats: In CMV-specific effectors, clones above 20 copies held over 99% of molecules; naive, under 1%. In a background of about 1 million naive cells, spiked Jurkat TCR RNA from one cell was reportedly detectable.

The sorting of naive CD8 T cells used the CD8+CD4-CCR7+CD45RA+ phenotype. The authors built bulk TCR libraries by previously described methods with listed TCR primers. MiXCR was run by TCRdb on the PCR reads, yielding one entry per CDR3 protein. Of 300,000 to 350,000 distinct CDR3 sequences in the sample, about a fifth were seen once. Germline-derived CDR1 and CDR2 are MGHRA and YSYEKL. The V and J ends lost 0 bases and 5 bases respectively, with 11 bases between them. The length of the CDR3 is 15 residues. The source material was naive CD8+ T cells from blood, with Jurkat cell RNA spiked in. Described subset: FACS-sorted CD8+CD4-CCR7+CD45RA+ naive T cells. V gene TRBV4-1 combines with J gene TRBJ2-4; no clear D. The receptor's source is a human donor in good health. Some libraries in this study had Jurkat cell RNA spiked in. The CDR3 DNA is TGCGCCAGCAGCCAAGAATACTGGCAGGAAAACATTCAGTACTTC. Translated: CASSQEYWQENIQYF.